A selection of T cell receptor beta chains follows, all from one sample in a study of blood T cell repertoires in COVID-19. Only in-frame clones appear in the TCRdb table, and some are missing; sequencing was by immunoSEQ multiplex PCR. The sample has around 130,000 clones, roughly 84% seen once; the top ten hold approximately 18%. The source material was peripheral blood. All receptors derive from a woman of 80 years or more with acute or convalescent COVID-19. CDR3s leave out the opening cysteine and the closing phenylalanine or tryptophan.

V gene	J gene	CDR3 protein
TRBV6-5	TRBJ2-4	ASSYDSSGRAGIQY
TRBV6-5	TRBJ1-1	ASRQSRDRGSEAF
TRBV3-1/TRBV3-2	TRBJ2-1	ASSQGGTSGGQF
TRBV10-3	TRBJ2-7	AISESADTREQY
TRBV27	TRBJ1-5	ASRRTGRQPQH
TRBV5-4	TRBJ1-2	ASSVGQGSYGYT
TRBV27	TRBJ2-7	ASRAGISYEQY
TRBV6-2/TRBV6-3	TRBJ2-7	ASSYPEVEQY
TRBV7-2	TRBJ2-7	ASSLVPGRGSYEQY
TRBV15	TRBJ1-5	ATSPGTGGWGNQPQH
TRBV20-1	TRBJ2-3	SAMRGDTQY
TRBV18	TRBJ1-6	ASSASTGSDSPLH
TRBV30	TRBJ1-2	AWSVRWGYT
TRBV6-4	TRBJ1-5	ASSDSDRDKGGIDQPQH
TRBV7-2	TRBJ2-3	ASSFHGSEGDTQY
TRBV7-2	TRBJ2-7	ASSLDQGPYEQY
TRBV4-3	TRBJ2-7	ASSQRISSGGAGRRDEQY
TRBV7-9	TRBJ2-2	ASSLLLAGAATGELF
TRBV5-1	TRBJ1-3	ASTSGNTIY
TRBV3-1/TRBV3-2	TRBJ1-1	ASSHLWAEEAF
TRBV4-3	TRBJ2-7	ASSQEAGESYEQY
TRBV5-6	TRBJ2-2	ASSDSGGVTGELF
TRBV7-2	TRBJ1-2	ASSLTWTGSYGYT
TRBV5-1	TRBJ2-1	ASSLGGLAGALYNEQF